The 16 T cell receptor beta chains in this list originate from one sample, sequenced in a study of human T cells and chemical hapten exposure. Time point specified: patch test 3, about 24 weeks after DPC sensitization. This sample's treatment: therapeutic diphenylcyclopropenone sensitization with weekly scalp DPC. TCRdb re-derived calls from the RACE reads in MiXCR, one entry per CDR3 protein. Of approximately 50,000 distinct CDR3 sequences listed, 9.9% are singletons. The sequences come from whole blood, collected in connection with sensitization to the hapten diphenylcyclopropenone (DPC). These TCRs come from a woman in her thirties or forties with alopecia areata. Some clones in this sample may be carry-over from other donors' samples.

This clonotype has at least ten counts. CDR3 sequence reads: CSARGDRGYVTEAFF. CDR3 coding DNA: TGCAGTGCTAGAGGGGACAGGGGGTATGTCACTGAAGCTTTCTTT. The V call is TRBV20-1, the J call TRBJ1-1; 11 nucleotides align to TRBD1. V lost 1 base and J lost 4; bases outside the gene matches: 5. Germline V gene sequence: CDR1 DFQATT, CDR2 SNEGSKA (reference sequence). The CDR3 length is 15 residues.

This clonotype showed up just a few times. V gene TRBV20-1 combines with J gene TRBJ2-1; D gene unclear. The CDR3 loop spans 11 amino acids. Between the trimmed V and J ends, which lost 4 bases and 4 bases, there was a span of 5 bases. Looked up from germline, CDR1 is DFQATT and CDR2 is SNEGSKA (reference sequence). The CDR3 sequence is CSATSYNEQFF. In nucleotides, the CDR3 is TGCAGTGCTACCAGTTACAATGAGCAGTTCTTC.

This clonotype was seen only a few times. J is TRBJ2-3 and V is TRBV3-1; the match to TRBD2 covers 11 bases. Unmatched junction bases numbered 5, after V lost 6 bases and J lost 0 bases. CDR1 and CDR2 (germline): LGHDT, YNNKEL (reference sequence). CDR3 length equals 16 residues. CDR3 residues: CASRLAGEHSTDTQYF. CDR3 DNA: TGTGCCAGCAGACTAGCGGGGGAGCATAGCACAGATACGCAGTATTTT.

The chain is built from TRBV20-1 and TRBJ2-7; 7 bases are shared with TRBD1. J was trimmed by 0 bases and V by 4 bases; bases with no gene match: 3. Germline-derived CDR1 and CDR2 are DFQATT and SNEGSKA (reference sequence). The CDR3 has 13 residues. Here the CDR3 reads CSATDRDSYEQYF. As DNA, the CDR3 is TGCAGTGCTACCGACAGGGACTCCTACGAGCAGTACTTC.

This clonotype was observed many times. This chain links TRBV7-9 with TRBJ2-2; D uncertain. V gave up 3 bases and J gave up 3 bases, with 8 bases separating them. The CDR3 spans 14 residues. The V gene's germline CDR1 is SEHNR and CDR2 FQNEAQ (reference sequence). The CDR3 here is CASSFVSHTGELFF. The CDR3 DNA follows: TGTGCCAGCAGCTTTGTCAGCCACACCGGGGAGCTGTTTTTT.

This chain joins TRBV11-1 and TRBJ2-7; D tentatively reads TRBD1 or TRBD2 (5 bases each). The V gene lost 0 bases and the J gene lost 4 bases, with 10 bases spanning the gap. From germline, CDR1 is SGHAT and CDR2 FQDESV (reference sequence). The CDR3 has 14 residues. The CDR3 reads CASSLAGTLYEQYF. For the CDR3, the DNA is TGTGCCAGCAGCTTAGCCGGGACCCTATACGAGCAGTACTTC.

This clonotype was seen ten or more times. This chain links TRBV28 with TRBJ2-6; no definite D call. CDR3 length equals 14 residues. V gave up 2 bases and J gave up 4 bases, with 6 bases separating them. Germline values: CDR1 MDHEN, CDR2 SYDVKM. In DNA, the CDR3 is TGTGCCAGCAGTTTAGGGCACGGGGCCAACGTCCTGACTTTC. Translating gives CASSLGHGANVLTF.

The chain employs TRBV2 and TRBJ2-2; D ambiguous. This CDR3 is built from 15 residues. Trimming removed 7 bases from V and 1 base from J, with 13 bases in between. From germline, CDR1 is SNHLY and CDR2 FYNNEI. The CDR3 DNA sequence: TGTGCCAGCACTTCTGCACAGCTGAACACCGGGGAGCTGTTTTTT. Translation gives CASTSAQLNTGELFF.

This clonotype was observed once. This may stem from a read error, because a much larger clone lies one nucleotide away. The genes are TRBV19 and TRBJ1-1, with D hard to call. The length of the CDR3 is 16 residues. Germline CDR1 and CDR2: LNHDA and SQIVND (reference sequence). Trimming stripped 4 bases from V and 0 bases from J, with 15 bases between. CDR3 sequence (DNA): TGTGCCAGTAGTAGAGAGAACGGGGAAATGAACACTGAAGCTTTCTTT. The encoded protein is CASSRENGEMNTEAFF.

This clonotype was seen a handful of times. The CDR3 protein is CASGLTGSHSPLHF. DNA of the CDR3: TGTGCCAGCGGCCTAACAGGCTCTCATTCACCCCTCCACTTT. The V call is TRBV7-9, the J call TRBJ1-6; D is perhaps TRBD1 (5 bases). The CDR3 is 14 residues long. Trimming removed 8 bases from V and 8 bases from J, with 16 bases in between. CDR1 is SEHNR and CDR2 is FQNEAQ in the germline V gene (reference sequence).

This clonotype was counted many times. This chain uses TRBV19 with TRBJ1-2; unclear D gene. V shed 3 bases and J shed 2 bases, with 7 bases lying between them. The CDR3 extends over 13 amino acids. Germline values: CDR1 LNHDA, CDR2 SQIVND (reference sequence). As DNA, the CDR3 is TGTGCCAGTAGTATTTCCGCGAACTATGGCTACACCTTC. It is translated as CASSISANYGYTF.

This clonotype was observed a few times. The V and J genes are TRBV4-1 and TRBJ2-2; D is possibly TRBD1 (5 bases). V lost 5 bases and J lost 3, with 19 bases in between. The CDR3 is made up of 17 amino acids. Germline V lookup: CDR1 MGHRA, CDR2 YSYEKL. DNA for the CDR3: TGCGCCAGCAGCGGATGGGGCCTGCGACAGTACACCGGGGAGCTGTTTTTT. Its translation: CASSGWGLRQYTGELFF.

This clonotype has only a few counts. J is TRBJ1-1 and V is TRBV28, with 7 bases lining up with TRBD1. Germline values: CDR1 MDHEN, CDR2 SYDVKM. There are 13 residues in the CDR3. V shed 6 bases, J shed 1 base, and the junction held 2 bases outside the gene matches. The CDR3 nucleotides are TGTGCCAGCAGATGGACAGGGAACACTGAAGCTTTCTTT. It encodes CASRWTGNTEAFF.

The V gene is TRBV6-1, the J gene TRBJ1-2; D unresolved. This CDR3 comprises 13 residues. From germline, CDR1 is MNHNS and CDR2 SASEGT. V gave up 2 bases and J gave up 5 bases, with 9 bases separating them. The CDR3 coding sequence is TGTGCCAGCAGTGAACAACCAGCTTATGGCTACACCTTC. As protein: CASSEQPAYGYTF.

The V call is TRBV7-2, the J call TRBJ1-5; unclear D gene. Between the trimmed V and J ends, which lost 2 bases and 4 bases, there was a span of 9 bases. The CDR3 covers 14 residues. Germline V gives CDR1 SGHTA, CDR2 FQGNSA. This CDR3 is CASSLRSGNQPQHF. The CDR3 DNA reads TGTGCCAGCAGCTTACGGTCAGGTAATCAGCCCCAGCATTTT.

This clonotype turned up a few times. The V and J genes are TRBV5-1 and TRBJ1-4, with TRBD1 as a possible D gene (5 bases). This CDR3 comprises 14 residues. V was clipped by 6 bases and J by 8 bases, with 17 bases between them. CDR1 and CDR2 (germline): SGHRS, YFSETQ. CDR3 sequence reads: CASKRGMDGEKLFF. For the CDR3, the DNA is TGCGCCAGCAAGAGGGGAATGGACGGGGAAAAACTGTTTTTT.